In its sample, the clone carrying this T cell receptor beta chain was seen many times. V dropped 0 bases and J dropped 1 base, with 5 bases sitting between them. Germline CDR1 SGHTS, CDR2 YDEGEE. CDR3 length: 14 residues. The data originate from a study of patients and donors after allogeneic stem cell transplantation. TCRdb re-derived calls from the RT-PCR reads in MiXCR, one entry per CDR3 protein. The data show 57,000 or so distinct CDR3 sequences, with about 14% seen just once and approximately 33% held by the top ten. This clonotype was sampled from a human donor who was either an allogeneic HSCT recipient or a stem cell or donor lymphocyte infusion donor (not recorded which). It is not recorded whose cells these are; they may come from a transplant donor. The gene calls are TRBV5-8 and TRBJ1-5; D not resolved. Input material: blood, either unsorted or a sorted T cell fraction (not recorded which). The CDR3 here is CASSLDGSNQPQHF. In DNA, the CDR3 is TGTGCCAGCAGCTTGGACGGGAGCAATCAGCCCCAGCATTTT.